The clone carrying this T cell receptor beta chain occurred once. Here immunoSEQ multiplex PCR was the method, and the copy in TCRdb shows in-frame clones only, minus some. This table has some 160,000 clones, about 80% appearing once. This record comes from a study of blood T cell repertoires in COVID-19. Study as a whole: Researchers got acute and convalescent COVID-19 samples from the United States, Italy and Spain.

Enrollees, 18 to 89 years old, lived in 24 US areas. Cohort placement rested on clinical history that participants reported themselves. Recovered Cohort 3 donors showed two negative PCRs, clearance, or symptom resolution. Sequenced: PBMCs or T cells enriched from blood (not recorded which). This TCR came from a woman aged 55-70 years who had recovered from COVID-19.

The CDR3 DNA sequence: TGTGCCAGCTCACCTGCGGGGGAGCGGTACAATGAGCAGTTCTTC. Translating it yields CASSPAGERYNEQFF. This chain links TRBV18 with TRBJ2-1; 7 nucleotides agree with TRBD2. The germline gives CDR1 KGHSH, CDR2 LQKENI. The V segment lost 3 bases and the J segment 4 bases; nucleotides outside the gene matches: 6. The CDR3 consists of 15 residues. Supplemented by reference TRBV18 and TRBJ2-1, the full variable domain reads NAGVMQNPRHLVRRRGQEARLRCSPMKGHSHVYWYRQLPEEGLKFMVYLQKENIIDESGMPKERFSAEFPKEGPSILRIQQVVRGDSAAYFCASSPAGERYNEQFFGPGTRLTVL.